This TCR beta chain was recovered during a study of cytomegalovirus exposure and HLA in healthy donors (dated by TCRdb to 2016 to 2017). About the full investigation: In an earlier analysis of about 560 of the donors, around 290 Gb of sequence data and approximately 100 million unique TCR beta sequences from about 180 million T cells were reported. HLA typing included class I and class II loci at four-digit resolution. To decide whether each TCR beta V gene segment behaved as functional or pseudogenic, an earlier analysis of some 600 of the donors relied on high-throughput TCR beta sequencing. A later analysis re-examined previously published TCR beta repertoires from about 700 donors and added high-resolution HLA genotyping to investigate patterns of TCR occurrence. On average, about 240,000 unique TCR beta nucleotide sequences were sequenced per donor among 300 to 500 genotyped donors of the cohort, with about 19% of those sequences being non-productive. All discovery cohort repertoires had been generated using a single sequencing platform. Approximately 300 gigabases of sequencing data and approximately 92 million unique TCR sequences made up an early release that covered several hundred HLA-typed donors. The later analysis used no new phenotypic data to find candidate immune exposures, relying instead on TCR beta sequences and their occurrence across donors. The genetic ancestry cluster associated with self-reported Caucasian donors included about 81% of the roughly 400 genotyped donors. The study aimed to test whether signatures of past pathogen exposure could be identified by cataloging public T cell receptors. Typing coverage varied by locus: about 629-640 donors for A, B, C, DRB1 and DQB1; about 520 for DQA1; around 570 for DPA1; some 470 for DPB1. To predict cytomegalovirus infection status, the study brought together high-throughput TCR immunosequencing, statistical association of individual TCRs with disease status, and machine learning. Using immunosequencing, the study profiled T cell repertoires from some 670 subjects and related those repertoires to cytomegalovirus serostatus. A later genetic analysis used genome-wide SNP genotypes for about 55% of the 666 donors, treating that subset as a discovery cohort. Besides the first cohort of hundreds of subjects, a separate validation cohort made up of around 120 different subjects was used. About 5 DR-DQ haplotypes were handled as single units for association and clustering, since linkage in the cohort was strong. Donor age, sex, ethnicity and CMV serostatus were compiled together with the repertoire data. Points the paper makes about the study in general: A later analysis found that most CMV-associated TCR beta chains appeared HLA-restricted, with HLA associations seemingly driven largely by CMV exposure. Some IMGT-functional V segments, including TRBV6-2 and TRBV6-3, could not be distinguished by the 87-base-pair reads and were therefore excluded. A few of the identified cytomegalovirus-associated TCR beta chains were confirmed in vitro to be specific for cytomegalovirus antigens. Approximately 16 rarely observed V segments, including chromosome 9 orphons, were excluded from the earlier analysis of about 500 of the donors because counts were too low. In an earlier analysis of more than 450 of the donors, most TCR beta V segments were observed in productive rearrangements about 90% or about 30% of the time, broadly matching IMGT annotations. A cluster of highly shared sequence variants was judged likely to represent a technical artifact of the sequencing pipeline. In a later genetic analysis, fewer N-insertions in productive TCRs were reported among donors in an Asian-associated ancestry cluster than the approximately 710-donor mean. In this cohort, only TCR beta chains were sequenced, and detectable features were limited by the absence of alpha or paired-chain data. Correlated functional status among segregating V segments might be attributable to linkage disequilibrium, but an unknown experimental factor could not be ruled out. A later analysis found that HLA-associated TCR beta chains were more clonally expanded and had lower generation probabilities than equally common non-associated chains. A further reported finding was that TCR beta sequences accurately predicted the HLA-A and HLA-B alleles for most subjects in the first cohort. Across donors, most TCR sequences were observed very rarely, whereas some public TCRs were present in many individuals. According to the authors, the approach could potentially be generalized to other disease states and immunological phenotypes. In a later analysis, several top co-occurrence clusters were reported to appear linked to parvovirus B19, influenza, CMV and Epstein-Barr virus. In a later genetic analysis, a missense DCLRE1C variant was associated with V-gene and J-gene trimming of TCR beta chains, and the association was replicated in an independent cohort. CMV serostatus was the only immune exposure information available for the cohort. Presence/absence analyses assumed roughly uniform sequencing depth across donors, an assumption that may not hold. According to a later analysis, TCR association rates differed among HLA loci, with DRB1 alleles showing the most associated TCRs and HLA-C alleles showing the fewest. Because some donors lacked HLA typing at each locus, the association tests relied only on the typed subset. Cytomegalovirus status was reported to be diagnosed by the classifier with high specificity and sensitivity in both the original and validation cohorts. The study listed 150 to 200 TCR beta chains as associated with cytomegalovirus. At a false discovery rate of 0.05, a later analysis linked roughly 17,000 TCR beta sequences to specific HLA alleles. When HLA alleles, especially DR and DQ, strongly co-occurred, attributing TCR associations to individual alleles was difficult.

Library preparation was by the immunoSEQ multiplex PCR assay. For the multiplex PCR, a mixture combining 60 forward primers for TCR Vbeta segments and 13 reverse primers for TCR Jbeta segments was used. The CDR3 region of rearranged TCR beta genes was amplified from genomic DNA by a multiplex PCR assay. Amplified TCR beta libraries were sequenced as 87-base-pair reads on the Illumina HiSeq System. As for the authors' bioinformatics: A later analysis tallied 75 million to 95 million unique TCR beta chains across the 666 repertoires, and some 12 million of those chains were shared by two or more donors. To remove PCR and sequencing errors, raw reads were error-corrected and collapsed into unique sequences using a nearest-neighbor algorithm that merged closely related sequences. To assign V, D and J gene segments, CDR3 sequences were aligned to IMGT reference sequences. For a sequence to be retained, a match of at least six nucleotides to both a V gene segment and a J gene segment was required. Rearrangements were classified as productive when the CDR3 lacked stop codons and remained in frame with V and J, and all other rearrangements were classified as non-productive. Following IMGT convention, CDR3 was defined as the stretch from the second conserved V-encoded cysteine to the conserved J-encoded phenylalanine. The earlier analysis of some 580 of the donors excluded any sequence lacking an unambiguous match to a single V gene segment. An earlier analysis of under 750 of the donors called V segments functional above 56.7% productive rearrangements and segregating when the between-donor standard deviation exceeded 5%. To diagnose cytomegalovirus status from the catalog of TCR beta chain sequences, a statistical classification framework was built. In a later analysis, V and J genes were assigned by comparing TCR nucleotide sequences against IMGT/GENE-DB human TR gene sequences. In a later analysis, CDR3 sequences and most-parsimonious VDJ recombination scenarios were assigned using the TCRdist pipeline. In a later analysis, each TCR beta chain was defined by its CDR3 amino acid sequence together with its V-gene family, and reads without a unique V-gene family were excluded. A later analysis removed roughly 590 highly shared, low-generation-probability nucleotide sequences to deal with suspected cross-contamination and a sequencing artifact. A later analysis calculated a clonal expansion index for each public chain from normalized within-repertoire ranks of inferred template counts. In a later analysis, generation probabilities were computed with a VDJ recombination model fitted to out-of-frame rearrangements, and the resulting probabilities were checked against IGoR. A later analysis scored TCR-TCR, TCR-HLA and TCR-CMV co-occurrence with hypergeometric tests, applying a repertoire-size bias correction to TCR pairs. In a later analysis, false discovery rates were estimated by permuting HLA or CMV assignments 20 times. A later analysis grouped co-occurring TCRs with DBSCAN, adding TCRdist sequence similarity when clustering within HLA-allele-positive subsets. Repertoires with fewer than 30,000 or more than 120,000 public chains were left out of co-occurrence clustering, as were several repertoires with anomalous nucleotide sharing. TCRdb retrieved this table from immuneACCESS and kept in-frame rearrangements only. Not all clones are present; in checked studies, unresolved V genes account for under half, and no reason is known for the remainder. That table is the source of V, J and clone size, and D and trimming were worked out from the DNA. Within this sample are approximately 100,000 clones, with less than 80% of them counted one time only. 3.1% of the sample lies in the top ten.

The CDR3, from cysteine to phenylalanine, totals 15 residues. Only CDR3 DNA remains: 45 bases, in frame from the first base. As encoded in the germline V gene, CDR1 is LGHNA while CDR2 is YSLEER. V is cut by 0 bases and J by 7 bases, and the space between the germline ends is 12 bases. On this clone: What antigen it recognizes has not been identified. Nothing much larger sits one base from this clone, and base qualities are not available.

The cohort consisted of approximately 670 healthy bone marrow donors. At the time of sampling, all cohort members were nominally healthy, though unrecorded immune exposures were likely present. The donor tested CMV seronegative and was one of the 352 seronegative cohort members. A peripheral blood sample was provided by each donor, and peripheral blood mononuclear cells were used for TCR beta sequencing. Genomic DNA extraction from the blood cell samples was performed with the Qiagen DNeasy Blood Extraction Kit. The chain links TRBV4-3 with TRBJ1-4; tentative D gene TRBD1, with 6 bases matching. The material sequenced was PBMCs. The TCR was taken from a woman aged 40 to 50 in good health and CMV-seronegative. The CDR3: CASSQEWGLSEKLFF. The sequence in DNA is TGCGCCAGCAGCCAAGAGTGGGGGCTGAGTGAAAAACTGTTTTTT.